A single T cell receptor (beta chain) is shown here with its context. V shed 4 bases and J shed 0 bases, with 11 bases lying between them. CDR3 size: 15 residues. Germline V gives CDR1 SGHRS, CDR2 YFSETQ. MiXCR was run by TCRdb on the RT-PCR reads, yielding one entry per CDR3 protein. In the table there are hundreds of thousands of distinct CDR3 sequences, about 14% of which are singletons. The sample comprised memory CD4+ T cells from blood. The V call is TRBV5-1, the J call TRBJ2-1; no reliable D call. The TCR originated in a female donor in good health, serving as a healthy control. CDR3 bases: TGCGCCAGCAGCCTAACTTACAGCTCCTACAATGAGCAGTTCTTC. Amino acid sequence: CASSLTYSSYNEQFF.